Each of the 20 T cell receptor beta chains below was sequenced from the same sample in a study of T cell repertoires in cytomegalovirus infection. Using its own MiXCR run on the reads, TCRdb lists one record per CDR3 protein. Among a few hundred thousand distinct CDR3 sequences, 17% were seen once, and the ten largest hold around 11%. The material sequenced was PBMCs. These receptors all stem from a human donor in good health (CMV status not recorded). Some clones in this sample may be carry-over from other donors' samples.

The chain combines TRBV7-9 with TRBJ2-7; tentative D call: TRBD1 (5 bases). CDR3 length: 14 amino acids. V lost 5 bases, J lost 5 bases, and 16 bases lay in between. CDR1 SEHNR and CDR2 FQNEAQ come from the germline V gene (reference sequence). CDR3 nucleotides: TGTGCCAGCAGCCACCCAAAGGGGCCTCACGAGCAGTACTTC. Encoded protein: CASSHPKGPHEQYF.

This clonotype was observed a few times. The CDR3 DNA reads as TGCAGTGCTAGAGAACAGCGTGGGGTCGGGGAGCTGTTTTTT. Translation: CSAREQRGVGELFF. The rearrangement links TRBV20-1 to TRBJ2-2; D is ambiguous. V was cut by 0 bases and J by 7 bases, with 12 bases left in between. The V gene's germline CDR1 is DFQATT and CDR2 SNEGSKA (reference sequence). The CDR3 loop spans 14 amino acids.

This clonotype was seen a handful of times. The J gene is TRBJ2-1, the V gene TRBV12-3 or TRBV12-4; 13 bases fit TRBD2. This CDR3 has 19 residues. With 2 bases clipped from V and 7 bases from J, the junction kept 14 bases outside the gene matches. In nucleotides, the CDR3 is TGTGCCAGCAGTTTAACGTGGACTAGCGGGGGCCCGCGTCGAAATGAGCAGTTCTTC. It translates to CASSLTWTSGGPRRNEQFF.

The J gene is TRBJ2-5, the V gene TRBV5-1, with D perhaps TRBD1 (6 bases). Germline assignment: CDR1 SGHRS and CDR2 YFSETQ. Trimming removed 3 bases at V and 7 bases at J, with 25 bases between. The CDR3 is made up of 17 amino acids. The CDR3 DNA is TGCGCCAGCAGCTCCCAGCCTCAGGGGTTGGCCGAGGGGACCCAGTACTTC. It is translated as CASSSQPQGLAEGTQYF.

This clonotype was seen ten or more times. The rearrangement joins TRBV7-2 to TRBJ1-5; D remains ambiguous. Germline values: CDR1 SGHTA, CDR2 FQGNSA. The CDR3 length is 14 residues. Trimming cost V 1 base and J 7 bases, with 11 bases left between them. In nucleotides, the CDR3 is TGTGCCAGCAGCTTAGAAGGGTGGGGACAGCCCCAGCATTTT. Protein sequence: CASSLEGWGQPQHF.

This clonotype was seen more than once but under ten times. The chain recombines TRBV19 with TRBJ2-7; no reliable D call. The CDR3 is 15 amino acids. Per germline, CDR1 LNHDA and CDR2 SQIVND (reference sequence). V gave up 0 bases and J gave up 0 bases, with 9 bases separating them. The chain's CDR3 is CASSIDTAVSYEQYF. The DNA of the CDR3 is TGTGCCAGTAGTATAGATACGGCGGTCTCCTACGAGCAGTACTTC.

The chain employs TRBV20-1 and TRBJ1-5; D ambiguous. Deletions cut 4 bases from V and 0 bases from J, with 7 bases between. The germline gives CDR1 DFQATT, CDR2 SNEGSKA (reference sequence). This CDR3 contains 13 residues. DNA for the CDR3: TGCAGTGCTACCCGGGGTAGCAATCAGCCCCAGCATTTT. Translating gives CSATRGSNQPQHF.

This chain links TRBV6-5 with TRBJ2-7, with a possible D match to TRBD1 (6 bases). CDR1 MNHEY and CDR2 SVGAGI come from the germline V gene. This CDR3 has 16 amino acids. V was trimmed by 5 bases and J by 2 bases, leaving 19 bases between them. The CDR3 DNA is TGTGCCAGCAGTCGCACAAATCGGGACACCCCCTACGAGCAGTACTTC. Amino acid sequence: CASSRTNRDTPYEQYF.

The J gene is TRBJ1-2, the V gene TRBV6-1, with 10 bases matching TRBD1. This CDR3 is built from 14 residues. The ends lost 6 bases at V and 7 bases at J; junction bases unmatched: 8. Germline V gene sequence: CDR1 MNHNS, CDR2 SASEGT. This CDR3 is CASSSGQGDIGYTF. DNA for the CDR3: TGTGCCAGCAGCTCTGGACAGGGGGATATTGGCTACACCTTC.

This clonotype was detected ten times or more. This chain connects TRBV7-3 to TRBJ2-2, with 10 positions matching TRBD1. The CDR3 consists of 17 residues. Germline V gene sequence: CDR1 SGHTA, CDR2 FQGTGA. The V and J ends lost 2 bases and 4 bases, in that order; junction bases with no gene match: 7. The CDR3 spells CASSLDRGPPGTGELFF. DNA of the CDR3: TGTGCCAGCAGCTTAGACAGGGGGCCTCCGGGCACCGGGGAGCTGTTTTTT.

The genes are TRBV6-1 and TRBJ2-2, with D possibly TRBD2 on 6 matching bases. The CDR3 contains 16 residues. Germline-derived CDR1 and CDR2 are MNHNS and SASEGT. V was clipped by 6 bases and J by 3 bases, with 17 bases between them. CDR3 protein: CASRGTARVYTGELFF. CDR3 DNA: TGTGCCAGCAGGGGGACTGCTAGGGTGTACACCGGGGAGCTGTTTTTT.

This clonotype showed up many times. The gene calls are TRBV19 and TRBJ2-1, with 12 bases identical to TRBD2. V shed 5 bases and J 4 bases; nucleotides not matched to a gene: 3. The CDR3 consists of 15 residues. From germline, CDR1 is LNHDA and CDR2 SQIVND (reference sequence). In DNA, the CDR3 is TGTGCCAGTAGTCCTAGCGGGGGGGATTACAATGAGCAGTTCTTC. Protein product: CASSPSGGDYNEQFF.

This clonotype was detected a few times. A read error is likely, as this CDR3 ends without the conserved phenylalanine or tryptophan. The DNA is omitted, as the CDR3 cannot be located on it reliably, and the CDR3 follows TCRdb's listing. The rearrangement joins TRBV10-3 to TRBJ2-3; the table's TRBD2 call for D was not verified on the DNA. The germline gives CDR1 ENHRY, CDR2 SYGVKD. The CDR3 extends over 13 residues, inclusive of both ends. CDR3 in amino acids: CAISEGLAGGLLR.

This clonotype was recorded many times. The chain carries TRBV10-3 and TRBJ1-2; tentative D call: TRBD1 (5 bases). V shed 6 bases and J shed 1 base, with 9 bases lying between them. The germline CDR1 and CDR2 sequences are ENHRY and SYGVKD. The CDR3 loop spans 13 amino acids. Written as DNA, the CDR3 is TGTGCCATCAGGCCTGACAGTAACTATGGCTACACCTTC. Amino acid sequence: CAIRPDSNYGYTF.

This clonotype was picked up a small number of times. The chain employs TRBV5-4 and TRBJ1-1; D is undetermined. Per the germline V gene, CDR1 is SGHNT and CDR2 is YYREEE (reference sequence). CDR3 length equals 11 residues. Trimming stripped 2 bases from V and 4 bases from J, with 3 bases between. The CDR3 region is CASSFLTEAFF. The CDR3 DNA is TGTGCCAGCAGCTTTCTCACTGAAGCTTTCTTT.

This clonotype showed up just a few times. J is TRBJ2-1 and V is TRBV15; a weak D match, TRBD1 (5 bases). CDR3 size: 19 residues. V was clipped by 0 bases and J by 0 bases, with 18 bases between them. Germline CDR1 reads LNHNV; CDR2 reads YYDKDF (reference sequence). The CDR3 protein is CATSRDKADSRPSYNEQFF. The CDR3, as DNA: TGTGCCACCAGCAGAGATAAGGCTGACAGCCGACCCTCCTACAATGAGCAGTTCTTC.

This clonotype was seen repeatedly, ten times or more. The rearrangement joins TRBV7-9 to TRBJ2-1; a weak D match, TRBD2 (7 bases). Trimming took off 0 bases at V and 6 bases at J, with 15 bases between the two ends. Germline assignment: CDR1 SEHNR and CDR2 FQNEAQ (reference sequence). This CDR3 is 16 amino acids long. The CDR3 DNA is TGTGCCAGCAGCTTAGCAGTCCAGGGGAGGGGCAATGAGCAGTTCTTC. Residues: CASSLAVQGRGNEQFF.

The chain links TRBV5-1 to TRBJ2-7, with 7 positions matching TRBD1. The CDR3 sequence is 17 residues long. Germline CDR1 reads SGHRS; CDR2 reads YFSETQ. V was clipped by 3 bases and J by 0 bases; unmatched bases: 12. CDR3 loop: CASSSKQGTLLSYEQYF. The CDR3 bases are TGCGCCAGCAGCTCAAAACAGGGGACCCTCCTCTCCTACGAGCAGTACTTC.

This clonotype was observed many times. The chain links TRBV12-3 or TRBV12-4 to TRBJ1-4; D gene uncertain. V lost 7 bases to trimming and J lost 7 bases, with 10 bases between them. There are 12 residues in the CDR3. CDR3: CASTRGGEKLFF. The CDR3 nucleotides are TGTGCCAGCACTCGAGGTGGTGAAAAACTGTTTTTT.

This clonotype was observed at least ten times. The chain has TRBV4-2 and TRBJ1-1; no reliable D call. The V and J ends lost 4 bases and 4 bases respectively, with 25 bases between them. Germline V gene lookup returns CDR1 LGHNA and CDR2 YNFKEQ. This CDR3 has 18 residues. The CDR3 loop is CASSRPPLTRTRGTEAFF. The CDR3 nucleotides read TGTGCCAGCAGCCGGCCCCCCCTCACCCGGACCCGCGGCACTGAAGCTTTCTTT.